This T cell receptor (beta chain) was observed in a study of neurological immune-mediated disorders (dated 2019 in TCRdb). About the investigation overall: Among the approximately 35 multiple sclerosis patients, relapsing-remitting MS was present in roughly 30 and secondary progressive MS was present in 3. The cohort comprised 68 subjects: 14 HAM/TSP patients, 35 or so multiple sclerosis patients and 20 or so healthy controls. Peripheral blood TCR-beta repertoires from patients with HTLV-I-associated myelopathy (HAM/TSP), patients with multiple sclerosis, and healthy controls were compared in the study using UMI-based sequencing. Alongside PBMC samples, the set of some 98 TCR-beta libraries contained longitudinal samples, technical triplicates, and paired CD4+ and CD8+ T-cell subsets that had been sorted. The investigation overall reported the following: In phylogenetic analysis, the repertoires of 18 of 34 MS patients grouped into a cluster of related CDR3 sequences, which suggests a possible signature at the repertoire level. The MS cluster showed no association with clinical or MRI features, and the authors stated that larger cohorts are needed. TCR clonal expansion was highest in HAM/TSP patients and lowest in MS patients, with MS patients falling below even healthy controls. No identical CDR3 amino acid sequences were found to be shared among expanded clones across subjects, suggesting that TCR-beta repertoires were private in all groups.

cDNA synthesis used template-switch 5'RACE with a primer carrying a 10-nucleotide random unique molecular identifier tagging each TCR transcript. Every sequencing run yielded over 170 million TCR-beta sequences covering 15-18 subjects. Total RNA was extracted with the RNeasy kit. Using the KAPA Real-time Library Amplification kit, TCR-beta VDJ regions were amplified with primers for the TCR constant region and the 5'RACE anchor. Sample indexes and Illumina adaptors were added in a first PCR, after which library yield was increased in a second PCR. The roughly 650 bp TCR product was size-selected on a 2% E-gel SizeSelection system after Ampure bead purification. Before pooling, library quality was assessed on a Bioanalyzer, concentration was determined with Qubit, and library quantification was performed with the Kapa Library Quantification kit. An Illumina HiSeq 2500 sequenced the libraries paired-end 2 x 150 bp. To increase sequence diversity, about 25-31% phiX was spiked into each library pool. The authors' pipeline ran thus. Quality-filtered reads were processed with the UMI-based MiGEC pipeline, and over 75% of raw TCR sequences were removed by the MiGEC pipeline during error correction. IMGT germline references were used for aligning VDJ genes, and each clonotype was defined as a unique CDR3 amino acid sequence together with its V-J genes. VDJtools evaluated clonal expansion, Shannon diversity and CDR3 relatedness (CalcPairwiseDistances, ClusterSamples); CLCbio workbench built phylogenetic trees. Clones with at least 8 unique UMIs were defined as expanded, with this threshold being based on coefficient-of-variation modelling across technical triplicates. TCRdb took the public reads, trimmed them with fastp at Q25, ran MiXCR for clone calling and kept in-frame beta chains. Rows merge per CDR3 protein into single entries with the most common DNA and genes. The V and J calls follow TCRdb's processing rather than the paper's. The table for this sample lists around 70,000 distinct CDR3 sequences; 4.5% to 5.5% of them were counted only once. The leading ten clones occupy about 2% of the sample.

Relative to germline, V is 1 base shorter and J is 4 bases shorter, with 10 bases between their ends. The CDR3 runs 14 residues from the cysteine to the phenylalanine. The sequence is cut down to CDR3 DNA, 42 bases in frame from base 1. The CDR1 and CDR2 encoded by the germline V gene are LGHNA and YNFKEQ. For the unsorted PBMC libraries, 2 million PBMCs were stored in RNAlater at -80 degrees C until RNA extraction and were used to generate the libraries. The multiple sclerosis patients were enrolled in a US clinical protocol that used magnetic resonance imaging to evaluate disease progression. Peripheral blood underwent Ficoll-Hypaque density gradient centrifugation to isolate PBMCs, which were then cryopreserved in liquid nitrogen. This clonotype was counted a few times. Its antigen is currently not known. There are no base qualities to consult, and no much larger clone falls within one base.

The sequenced sample was PBMCs. The V gene is TRBV4-2 and the J gene is TRBJ1-2; no D gene can be assigned with confidence. The source of this sequence is a woman in her 70s with multiple sclerosis. The DNA sequence is as follows: TGTGCCAGCAGCCAAGGTTCAGGTACCTATGGCTACACCTTC. The encoded protein is CASSQGSGTYGYTF.